This is a list of T cell receptor beta chains from one sample in a study of human T cells and chemical hapten exposure. TCRdb recomputed calls from the RACE reads with MiXCR, one row per CDR3 protein. The sample shows some 360,000 distinct CDR3 sequences, approximately 5.1% of them seen only once. This material consisted of whole blood, taken in connection with sensitization to the hapten diphenylcyclopropenone (DPC). Every receptor here comes from a woman aged 50 to 60 with alopecia areata. Some clones in this sample may be carry-over from other donors' samples. Each CDR3 is given with its conserved first and last residue. D genes are given only for firm matches. Not every row has a clone size; where given, it reads once, few, many or a size class.

>TRBV28|TRBD2|many|TRBJ2-7
TGTGCCAGCAGTTTTACTGGGAGCGGGGGAGTTGTCTACGAGCAGTACTTC
CASSFTGSGGVVYEQYF
>TRBV15|NA|few|TRBJ1-1
TGTGCCACCAGCTCCTATGGGCGTGCTCTTGAAGCTTTCTTT
CATSSYGRALEAFF
>TRBV6-6|NA|many|TRBJ1-1
TGTGCCAGCAGCGTAGGGGACACTTTGAACACTGAAGCTTTCTTT
CASSVGDTLNTEAFF
>TRBV5-1|NA|many|TRBJ2-3
TGCGCCAGCAGCTTGGGGAAATCAGGCCCAGATACGCAGTATTTT
CASSLGKSGPDTQYF
>TRBV2|NA|many|TRBJ2-3
TGTGCCAGCACGCTCAACCCGGGACCCCGCGGAGATACGCAGTATTTT
CASTLNPGPRGDTQYF
>TRBV2|NA|few|TRBJ1-1
TGTGCCAGCAGCGGGGCCGGGGGAATCACTGAAGCTTTCTTT
CASSGAGGITEAFF
>TRBV28|NA|many|TRBJ2-7
TGTGCCAGCAGTTTATTTGGAGGTGACCGAGCCTACGAGCAGTACTTC
CASSLFGGDRAYEQYF
>TRBV20-1|TRBD1|many|TRBJ1-4
TGCAGTGCCTCCCCCCAGGGGGCGGCTGAAAAACTGTTTTTT
CSASPQGAAEKLFF
>TRBV5-6|NA|many|TRBJ2-7
TGTGCCAGCAGCTCCCGGGGAGATTTCTACGAGCAGTACTTC
CASSSRGDFYEQYF
>TRBV2|NA|few|TRBJ2-1
TGTGCCAGCAGTGCGGTGGCGGATGAGCAGTTCTTC
CASSAVADEQFF
>TRBV27|TRBD1|many|TRBJ1-5
TGTGCCAGCAGTTTATCGGGACAGGGTAGGGATCAGCCCCAGCATTTT
CASSLSGQGRDQPQHF
>TRBV12-3/TRBV12-4|NA|few|TRBJ1-1
TGTGCCAGCAGTTTAAGGGGGGGTCTGAACACTGAAGCTTTCTTT
CASSLRGGLNTEAFF
>TRBV20-1|TRBD2|few|TRBJ2-3
TGCAGTGCTTCGGGACTAGCGGGAGCAGATACGCAGTATTTT
CSASGLAGADTQYF
>TRBV12-3/TRBV12-4|TRBD1|few|TRBJ1-4
TGTGCCAGCAGAGTTGACAGGGGGCAGGGTGAAAAACTGTTTTTT
CASRVDRGQGEKLFF
>TRBV20-1|NA|many|TRBJ2-1
TGCAGTGCTTCCTCCTCGCTTCTTCCCTACAATGAGCAGTTCTTC
CSASSSLLPYNEQFF
>TRBV7-2|NA|many|TRBJ2-3
TGTGCCAGCAGCCCAGGGGCACTCACAGATACGCAGTATTTT
CASSPGALTDTQYF
>TRBV20-1|NA|NA|TRBJ1-3
TGCAGTGCTAGGAGGGGGGGTGGAAACACCATATATTTT
CSARRGGGNTIYF
>TRBV7-8|NA|few|TRBJ1-1
TGTGCCAGCAGCTTAGAACGTGCCTACAGGGTATGGACTGAAGCTTTCTTT
CASSLERAYRVWTEAFF
>TRBV20-1|NA|many|TRBJ2-7
TGCAGTGCTAGAGCCCCGGACGAGGTCGAGCAGTACTTC
CSARAPDEVEQYF
>TRBV2|NA|many|TRBJ1-2
TGTGCCAGCAGTGAAGATGGGGTGGTCCATGGCTACACCTTC
CASSEDGVVHGYTF
>TRBV6-2/TRBV6-3|TRBD2|NA|TRBJ2-1
TGTGCCAGCAGTACTCGGTCTAGCGGGAGGAGCAATGAGCAGTTCTTC
CASSTRSSGRSNEQFF
>TRBV12-3/TRBV12-4|NA|NA|TRBJ2-3
TGTGCCAGCAGTCTCGGCCCGACCTTTAGCTGGGCCGGCACAGATACGCAGTATTTT
CASSLGPTFSWAGTDTQYF
>TRBV3-1|NA|few|TRBJ2-7
TGTGCCAGCAGTCGGGGACGGGGCTACGAGCAGTACTTC
CASSRGRGYEQYF
>TRBV7-2|NA|NA|TRBJ2-1
TGTGCCAGCAGCTCTCAGGGCTACTACAATGAGCAGTTCTTC
CASSSQGYYNEQFF
>TRBV29-1|NA|many|TRBJ2-3
TGCAGCCCCGCTCACGGGGATACGCAGTATTTT
CSPAHGDTQYF
>TRBV11-3|TRBD2|many|TRBJ2-3
TGTGCCAGCAGCTTAGATGGGACTAGCGAAGATACGCAGTATTTT
CASSLDGTSEDTQYF
>TRBV11-2|TRBD1|many|TRBJ2-3
TGTGCCAGCAGCTTTAGGACAGGGATAGATACGCAGTATTTT
CASSFRTGIDTQYF
>TRBV6-1|TRBD1|few|TRBJ2-7
TGTGCCAGCTCCCTGGACAGGGTAAGCTCCTACGAGCAGTACTTC
CASSLDRVSSYEQYF
>TRBV20-1|TRBD1|many|TRBJ2-7
TGCAGTGCCCCGCGACAGGGCGCTGGCGAGCAGTACTTC
CSAPRQGAGEQYF
>TRBV15|TRBD1|NA|TRBJ2-7
TGTGCCACCAGCAGAGAATCAGGGGGTGGCTACGAGCAGTACTTC
CATSRESGGGYEQYF
>TRBV28|NA|NA|TRBJ1-5
TGTGCCAGCAGTTTAAGGAGCAGCGGCAATCAGCCCCAGCATTTT
CASSLRSSGNQPQHF
>TRBV29-1|TRBD2|NA|TRBJ2-2
TGCAGCGTTGGGCGGGAGGCGAACACCGGGGAGCTGTTTTTT
CSVGREANTGELFF
>TRBV2|NA|many|TRBJ1-5
TGTGCCAGCAGTCCGGGGTATAGCAATCAGCCCCAGCATTTT
CASSPGYSNQPQHF
>TRBV15|NA|NA|TRBJ2-7
TGTGCCACCAGCAGAGATCTTGGCGGGTACTACGAGCAGTACTTC
CATSRDLGGYYEQYF
>TRBV15|NA|NA|TRBJ2-2
TGTGCCACCAGCAGAAGCCCTGTGAGAAGGAACACCGGGGAGCTGTTTTTT
CATSRSPVRRNTGELFF